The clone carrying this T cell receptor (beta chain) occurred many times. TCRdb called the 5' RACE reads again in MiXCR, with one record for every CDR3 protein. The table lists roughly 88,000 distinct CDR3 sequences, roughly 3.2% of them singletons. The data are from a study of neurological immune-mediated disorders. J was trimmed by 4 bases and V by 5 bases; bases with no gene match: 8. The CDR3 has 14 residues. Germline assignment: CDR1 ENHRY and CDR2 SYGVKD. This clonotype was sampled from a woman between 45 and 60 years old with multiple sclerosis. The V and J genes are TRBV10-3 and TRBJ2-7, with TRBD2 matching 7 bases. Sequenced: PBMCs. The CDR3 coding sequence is TGTGCCATCAGTCCCCGGGGGGTAGGTTACGAGCAGTACTTC. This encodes CAISPRGVGYEQYF.